Described below is a single T cell receptor beta chain sequence and its context. The antigen remains unidentified. The sample comes from a study of human T cells and chemical hapten exposure. As for the study in general: Sensitizing treatment utilized 2% DPC over an approximately 2 cm by approximately 2 cm portion of upper inner arm skin.

Trimming removed 6 bases from V and 7 bases from J; junction bases left unmatched: 14. The CDR3 length is 17 residues. The germline CDR1 and CDR2 sequences are MNHEY and SVGAGI. Each CDR3 protein is one row after TCRdb ran MiXCR on the RACE reads. The sample has around 99,000 distinct CDR3 sequences; about 10% are singletons. Time point in this sample: patch test 2, 6 weeks after DPC sensitization. Treatment of the sample: therapeutic diphenylcyclopropenone sensitization with weekly scalp DPC. General observations from the study: The study found that PT1 expanded TCR counts correlated positively with patch test score.

The sequenced sample was whole blood, obtained in connection with sensitization to the hapten diphenylcyclopropenone (DPC). The chain employs TRBV6-5 and TRBJ2-1, with 11 bases aligning to TRBD2. The sequence was obtained from a man aged 35 to 55 with alopecia areata. Some clones in this sample may be carry-over from other donors' samples. The CDR3 here is CASRRWTSGLWGNEQFF. The CDR3, as DNA: TGTGCCAGCAGACGATGGACTAGCGGGTTGTGGGGGAATGAGCAGTTCTTC.